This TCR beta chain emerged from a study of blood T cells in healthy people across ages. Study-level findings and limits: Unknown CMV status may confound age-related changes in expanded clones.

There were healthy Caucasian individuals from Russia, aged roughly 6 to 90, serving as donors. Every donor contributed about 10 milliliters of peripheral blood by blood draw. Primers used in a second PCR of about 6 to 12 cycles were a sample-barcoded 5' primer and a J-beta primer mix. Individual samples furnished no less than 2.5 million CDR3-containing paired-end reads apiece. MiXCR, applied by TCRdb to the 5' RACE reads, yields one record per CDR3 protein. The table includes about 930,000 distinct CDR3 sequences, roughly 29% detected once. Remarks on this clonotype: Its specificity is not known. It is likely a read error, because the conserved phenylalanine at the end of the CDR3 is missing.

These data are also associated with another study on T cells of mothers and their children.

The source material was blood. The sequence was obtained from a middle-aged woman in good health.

The CDR3: CASRTGGLSETQYL. Here the CDR3 DNA reads TGTGCCAGCAGGACAGGGGGCCTTTCAGAGACCCAGTACTTG. The V and J genes are TRBV6-5 and TRBJ2-5; 10 bases are a match to TRBD1. Looked up from germline, CDR1 is MNHEY and CDR2 is SVGAGI. Trimming at V came to 6 bases and at J to 4 bases, leaving 5 bases not matched to a gene. The CDR3 is made up of 14 amino acids.